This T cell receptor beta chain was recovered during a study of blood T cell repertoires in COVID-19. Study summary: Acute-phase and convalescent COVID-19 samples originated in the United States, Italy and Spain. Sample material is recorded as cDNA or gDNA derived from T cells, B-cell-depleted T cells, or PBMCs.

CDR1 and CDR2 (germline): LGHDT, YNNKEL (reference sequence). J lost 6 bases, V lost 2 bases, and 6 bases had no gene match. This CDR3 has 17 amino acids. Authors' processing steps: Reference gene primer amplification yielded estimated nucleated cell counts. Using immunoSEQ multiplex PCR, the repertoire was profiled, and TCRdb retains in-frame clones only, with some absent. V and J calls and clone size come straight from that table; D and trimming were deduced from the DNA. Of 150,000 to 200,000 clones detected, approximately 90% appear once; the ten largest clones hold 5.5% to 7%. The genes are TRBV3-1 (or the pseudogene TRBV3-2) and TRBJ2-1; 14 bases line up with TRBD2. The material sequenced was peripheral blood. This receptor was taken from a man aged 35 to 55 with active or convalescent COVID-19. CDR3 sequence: CASSQRTSGRRVNEQFF. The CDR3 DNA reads TGTGCCAGCAGCCAAAGGACTAGCGGGAGGCGCGTCAATGAGCAGTTCTTC.